A selection of T cell receptor beta chains follows, all from one sample in a study of shared clonotypes between healthy human individuals. TCRdb's table, derived via immunoSEQ multiplex PCR, lists solely in-frame clones and lacks some. The sample records some 790,000 clones, 72% being singletons. Sequencing used memory CD4+ T cells sorted from blood. The receptors come from a woman aged 25 to 39 in good health. CDR3s include the opening cysteine and the closing phenylalanine or tryptophan. A D gene is named only where the DNA matches it firmly. Only part of the rows carry a size: once, few, many, or a class if the clone is expanded.

J,V,size,D,DNA,CDR3
TRBJ1-2,TRBV7-9,.,.,TGTGCCAGCAGCCTCCTCGAGGGTGGGGGTGCAGGCTACACCTTC,CASSLLEGGGAGYTF
TRBJ2-2,TRBV18,.,.,TGTGCCAGCTCACCACCCGTTCTGGGGGAGCTGTTTTTT,CASSPPVLGELFF
TRBJ2-7,TRBV7-9,.,.,TGTGCCAGCAGCCTAGGGGTTTTGAATAACGAGCAGTACTTC,CASSLGVLNNEQYF
TRBJ2-2,TRBV28,.,TRBD2,TGTGCCAGCAGTCGGACTAGCGGGAGGGGCACCGGGGAGCTGTTTTTT,CASSRTSGRGTGELFF
TRBJ2-7,TRBV7-2,few,.,TGTGCCAGCGCCCGTCGGCCGGACGGCGCCTACGAGCAGTACTTC,CASARRPDGAYEQYF
TRBJ2-3,TRBV5-4,.,.,TGTGCCAGCAGCTTGGAGGAAGATACGCAGTATTTT,CASSLEEDTQYF
TRBJ2-7,TRBV7-9,.,TRBD2,TGTGCCAGCAGCTTAGCTGGGACTAGCAGGGGCCGACAGCACGAGCAGTACTTC,CASSLAGTSRGRQHEQYF
TRBJ1-5,TRBV7-6,.,TRBD1,TGTGCCAGCAGCCCGGGACAGGGTCGCAATCAGCCCCAGCATTTT,CASSPGQGRNQPQHF
TRBJ2-1,TRBV4-1,.,TRBD2,TGCGCCAGCAGCCGGGAGGGGCCGAGCTCCTACAATGAGCAGTTCTTC,CASSREGPSSYNEQFF
TRBJ2-4,TRBV28,many,TRBD1,TGTGCCAGCAGGATTTCCGGGGTACAGGGGATTCAGTACTTC,CASRISGVQGIQYF
TRBJ2-1,TRBV9,.,.,TGTGCCAGCAGCGTAGGTTATGAGCAGTTCTTC,CASSVGYEQFF
TRBJ2-1,TRBV18,.,.,TGTGCCAGCTGCGCCCTCTACAATGAGCAGTTCTTC,CASCALYNEQFF
TRBJ2-2,TRBV6-1,.,.,TGTGCCAGCAGTCCAACTGGGGTGGTCACCGGGGAGCTGTTTTTT,CASSPTGVVTGELFF
TRBJ1-1,TRBV14,once,TRBD1,TGTGCCAGCAGCCTAGGGACAGTGTCTGAAGCTTTCTTT,CASSLGTVSEAFF
TRBJ2-5,TRBV29-1,.,.,TGCAGCACCCGGGGAGGTCAAGAGACCCAGTACTTC,CSTRGGQETQYF
TRBJ2-1,TRBV5-6,.,.,TGTGCCAGCAGCAATATTGACCGGGGCGAAAATGAGCAGTTCTTC,CASSNIDRGENEQFF
TRBJ2-3,TRBV5-1,few,.,TGCGCCAGCAGGATTAGCGGAACCACAGATACGCAGTATTTT,CASRISGTTDTQYF
TRBJ2-2,TRBV7-6,.,.,TGTGCCAGCAGCTTAGGTCCTTGGGAGGCCGGGGAGCTGTTTTTT,CASSLGPWEAGELFF
TRBJ1-4,TRBV20-1,.,.,TGCAGTTGTTTGAACACCCAGAAACTGTTTTTT,CSCLNTQKLFF
TRBJ1-5,TRBV6-5,.,.,TGTGCCAGCAGCCGGGATATAGGCCGCAATCAGCCCCAGCATTTT,CASSRDIGRNQPQHF
TRBJ1-4,TRBV10-3,once,.,TGTGCCATCAGTGAGTCACAGGGTAGTGAAAAACTGTTTTTT,CAISESQGSEKLFF
TRBJ2-3,TRBV7-2,.,TRBD1,TGTGCCAGCAGCAGGGACAGTACAGATACGCAGTATTTT,CASSRDSTDTQYF
TRBJ2-1,TRBV5-1,.,TRBD2,TGCGCCAGCAGCTTGGCTCCGGGGACTAGCGGGAGGAATGAGCAGTTCTTC,CASSLAPGTSGRNEQFF
TRBJ2-7,TRBV4-2,.,TRBD2,TGTGCCAGCAGCCAAGGGCTAGCGGGAGAAGGGTACGAGCAGTACTTC,CASSQGLAGEGYEQYF
TRBJ2-3,TRBV4-1,once,TRBD2,TGCGCCAGCAGCCAAAGACTAGCGGGGTACACAGATACGCAGTATTTT,CASSQRLAGYTDTQYF
TRBJ2-2,TRBV27,.,.,TGTGCCAGCAGTTTGGACACGAACACCGGGGAGCTGTTTTTT,CASSLDTNTGELFF
TRBJ2-6,TRBV13,few,.,TGTGCCAGCAGCTTAGGTCGGCGGAACTCTGGGGCCAACGTCCTGACTTTC,CASSLGRRNSGANVLTF
TRBJ2-7,TRBV7-8,once,TRBD2,TGTGCCAGCAGCTGGGGAGGGAGGAGCGAGCAGTACTTC,CASSWGGRSEQYF
TRBJ1-1,TRBV6-1,.,.,TGTGCCAGCAGTGAGCGACAAGCGAACACTGAAGCTTTCTTT,CASSERQANTEAFF
TRBJ1-5,TRBV2,.,.,TGTGCCAGCAAGGGGGTTTTGGGTCAGCCCCAGCATTTT,CASKGVLGQPQHF
TRBJ2-3,TRBV6-5,.,.,TGTGCCAGCAGCAGGACTAGCACAGATACGCAGTATTTT,CASSRTSTDTQYF
TRBJ2-6,TRBV6-5,.,.,TGTGCCAGCAGACCCGGGACACCCGGGGCCAACGTCCTGACTTTC,CASRPGTPGANVLTF
TRBJ1-5,TRBV6-1,few,.,TGTGCCAGCAGTGAAGACTTTCGGGGGATCCAGCCCCAGCATTTT,CASSEDFRGIQPQHF
TRBJ1-3,TRBV7-9,.,.,TGTGCCAGCAGCATTTCTGGAAACACCATATATTTT,CASSISGNTIYF
TRBJ1-2,TRBV19,many,.,TGTGCCTCAACCTCCAGGGCGTCCAACTATGGCTACACCTTC,CASTSRASNYGYTF
TRBJ1-5,TRBV7-8,.,.,TGTGCCAGCAGCTCCGAGCCGGGGTTGGTTCAGCCCCAGCATTTT,CASSSEPGLVQPQHF
TRBJ2-3,TRBV19,.,.,TGTGCCTCAACTCGCCGGGACTCATACACAGATACGCAGTATTTT,CASTRRDSYTDTQYF
TRBJ2-5,TRBV21-1,.,.,TGTGCCAGCAGCACCCCAGGGAAAAGATCGGTGACCCAGTACTTC,CASSTPGKRSVTQYF
TRBJ2-3,TRBV9,.,.,TGTGCCAGCAGCGTATTATTACGGGATCCAGATACGCAGTATTTT,CASSVLLRDPDTQYF
TRBJ1-5,TRBV19,.,.,TGTGCCAGTAGTACCCTATCCGGGAGCCCCTTTAATCAGCCCCAGCATTTT,CASSTLSGSPFNQPQHF
TRBJ2-5,TRBV7-9,.,.,TGTGCCAGCAGCTTAGGAAGCTTCCTGGGGGAGACCCAGTACTTC,CASSLGSFLGETQYF
TRBJ2-3,TRBV5-1,few,TRBD2,TGCGCCAGTTTGGGCGGGGGTAGCACAGATACGCAGTATTTT,CASLGGGSTDTQYF
TRBJ1-5,TRBV4-1,once,.,TGCGCCAGCAGCCAAGAAATGGCGGGAAGTTACGGTCAGCCCCAGCATTTT,CASSQEMAGSYGQPQHF
TRBJ2-3,TRBV27,.,TRBD2,TGTGCCAGCAGTTTATTGTTTCCTAGCGGGAGAGAGACAGATACGCAGTATTTT,CASSLLFPSGRETDTQYF
TRBJ1-1,TRBV4-1,.,TRBD1,TGCGCCAGCAGCCAAGATCGGACAGGGAGTAGGGGTAGGACTGAAGCTTTCTTT,CASSQDRTGSRGRTEAFF
TRBJ1-2,TRBV6-1,many,.,TGTGCCAGCAGTGGGACAGAAAAACATAACTATGGCTACACCTTC,CASSGTEKHNYGYTF
TRBJ2-7,TRBV5-1,once,.,TGCGCCAGCAGCATACAGGGGGGAGGACTAGTTTACGAGCAGTACTTC,CASSIQGGGLVYEQYF
TRBJ2-7,TRBV5-6,.,.,TGTGCCAGCAGCACCGAACCCCACGAGCAGTACTTC,CASSTEPHEQYF
TRBJ1-4,TRBV6-1,.,.,TGTGCCAGCAGTGAGCAGCCGACTGAAAAACTGTTTTTT,CASSEQPTEKLFF